This T cell receptor (beta chain) was documented in a study of T cell responses to AZD1222 COVID-19 vaccine. Only in-frame clones appear in the TCRdb table, and some are missing; sequencing was by immunoSEQ multiplex PCR. The sample shows approximately 150,000 clones, 94% of them seen only once. Unmatched junction bases numbered 7, after V lost 4 bases and J lost 5 bases. Germline lookup yields CDR1 MNHEY and CDR2 SVGAGI. CDR3 length: 15 residues. The sequence was obtained from an adult in good health. The specimen was peripheral blood, collected on day 0 of AZD1222 vaccination. V gene TRBV6-5 combines with J gene TRBJ2-5; 10 bases line up with TRBD1. The CDR3 protein is CASSFRDRGMETQYF. CDR3 nucleotides: TGTGCCAGCAGTTTCCGGGACAGGGGAATGGAGACCCAGTACTTC.